This T cell receptor (beta chain) was recovered during a study of monozygotic twins with inflammatory bowel disease. Germline CDR1 GTSNPN, CDR2 SVGIG (reference sequence). There are 15 residues in the CDR3. From its re-call of the 5' RACE reads, TCRdb lists each CDR3 protein once, without DNA. The repertoire shows roughly 100,000 distinct CDR3 sequences; the top ten hold 1.5% to 2%. The TCR was taken from a human donor with ulcerative colitis or Crohn's disease, or a healthy co-twin of an affected twin (not recorded which). The sample was blood. The genes are TRBV30 and TRBJ2-2; as DNA is missing, the TRBD2 call by TCRdb cannot be tested. The CDR3 loop reads CAWSNGRWDTGELFF.